Listed here are 24 T cell receptor beta chains from one sample, sequenced in a study of regulatory T cells in long-lasting Graves disease. With iRepertoire HTBI primers and Arm-PCR of CDR3 regions, TCR beta libraries were built. TCRdb itself ran the multiplex PCR reads through MiXCR, one entry per CDR3 protein. This table has about 660,000 distinct CDR3 sequences, around 30% appearing once. Documented time point: persistent/refractory GD, antithyroid drugs over 5 years with positive TRAb. PBMCs provided the RNA from which the TCR library was made. This sample comprised peripheral blood mononuclear cells (PBMCs), obtained when the disease was refractory, from a patient treated with antithyroid drugs. Receptors were obtained from a female donor with Graves disease.

There are a few counts of this clonotype. V gene TRBV29-1 combines with J gene TRBJ2-2; no clear D. The CDR3 extends over 13 amino acids. The germline V and J ends were trimmed by 3 bases and 0 bases, with 5 bases remaining between them. Germline CDR1 and CDR2: SQVTM and ANQGSEA. The DNA of the CDR3 is TGCAGCGTTGACACGTCGAACACCGGGGAGCTGTTTTTT. Amino acid sequence: CSVDTSNTGELFF.

The rearrangement joins TRBV7-9 to TRBJ1-4; a weak D match, TRBD1 (5 bases). V dropped 3 bases and J dropped 8 bases, with 13 bases sitting between them. In germline, CDR1 is SEHNR, CDR2 FQNEAQ (reference sequence). The length of the CDR3 is 14 residues. CDR3 loop: CASSLGPRLEKLFF. CDR3 in DNA: TGTGCCAGCAGCTTGGGGCCTCGTCTCGAAAAACTGTTTTTT.

This clonotype was counted a few times. V usage is TRBV3-1 and J usage is TRBJ1-1; D unresolved. Germline CDR1 and CDR2: LGHDT and YNNKEL (reference sequence). The CDR3 runs 15 residues. Trimming shortened V by 0 bases and J by 6 bases, and 14 bases separated the two germline ends. The CDR3 nucleotides are TGTGCCAGCAGCCAAGATCTTAACAGCTTTCCTGAAGCTTTCTTT. As protein: CASSQDLNSFPEAFF.

This sequence joins TRBV6-1 and TRBJ2-7; a possible D gene is TRBD2 (7 bases). Between the trimmed V and J ends, which lost 7 bases and 3 bases, there was a span of 19 bases. This CDR3 contains 15 residues. Germline values: CDR1 MNHNS, CDR2 SASEGT. Written as DNA, the CDR3 is TGTGCCAGCACGCCTAGGGGAGGGGGGGGCTACGAGCAGTACTTC. Protein sequence: CASTPRGGGGYEQYF.

V is TRBV20-1 and J is TRBJ2-5; possibly TRBD2 for D (6 bases). Germline CDR1 and CDR2: DFQATT and SNEGSKA (reference sequence). V was pared by 2 bases and J by 2 bases, with 12 bases between. The CDR3 totals 14 residues. Here the CDR3 DNA reads TGCAGTGCTAGACCGGGAGCAGGACAAGAGACCCAGTACTTC. Its translation is CSARPGAGQETQYF.

This clonotype was observed a single time. The chain uses TRBV19 and TRBJ1-5, with D hard to call. This CDR3 spans 13 amino acids. Trimming shortened V by 6 bases and J by 4 bases, and 10 bases separated the two germline ends. Germline loops: CDR1 LNHDA, CDR2 SQIVND (reference sequence). DNA for the CDR3: TGTGCCAGTAGGGGAATAGTAAATCAGCCCCAGCATTTT. As protein: CASRGIVNQPQHF.

A few counts support this clonotype. V usage is TRBV28 and J usage is TRBJ1-1, with 8 bases matching TRBD1. The CDR3 extends over 15 amino acids. The ends lost 5 bases at V and 1 base at J; junction bases unmatched: 6. CDR1 and CDR2 from the germline V gene are MDHEN and SYDVKM. The DNA of the CDR3 is TGTGCCAGCAGTCCCACCGGGACAGGGAACACTGAAGCTTTCTTT. Translation: CASSPTGTGNTEAFF.

V and J are TRBV6-2 or TRBV6-3 and TRBJ2-2, with D possibly TRBD2 on 7 matching bases. CDR1 and CDR2 (germline): MNHEY, SVGEGT. V was shortened by 11 bases and J by 0 bases, with 10 bases between the two germline ends. The CDR3 sequence is 13 residues long. CDR3 sequence reads: CAAGAANTGELFF. In DNA form, the CDR3 reads TGTGCCGCGGGGGCGGCGAACACCGGGGAGCTGTTTTTT.

This clonotype was seen a handful of times. V gene TRBV6-2 or TRBV6-3 combines with J gene TRBJ2-2; TRBD1 might be the D (5 bases). With 5 bases removed from V and 3 bases from J, the gap between germline ends came to 13 bases. The germline V gene encodes CDR1 MNHEY and CDR2 SVGEGT. This CDR3 has 15 amino acids. CDR3 nucleotides: TGTGCCAGCAGTGAAACAGGTTCCTACACCGGGGAGCTGTTTTTT. Protein sequence: CASSETGSYTGELFF.

There are a few counts of this clonotype. This sequence joins TRBV3-1 and TRBJ1-2, with D perhaps TRBD1 (5 bases). In germline, CDR1 is LGHDT, CDR2 YNNKEL (reference sequence). V lost 2 bases to trimming and J lost 8 bases, with 12 bases between them. The CDR3 consists of 13 residues. The CDR3 reads CASSQRQGRGYTF. DNA of the CDR3: TGTGCCAGCAGCCAACGGCAGGGCCGAGGCTACACCTTC.

This chain connects TRBV15 to TRBJ1-4, with 7 nucleotides matching TRBD1. With V trimmed by 2 bases and J by 0 bases, 9 bases remained unmatched. CDR3 length: 18 amino acids. From germline, CDR1 is LNHNV and CDR2 YYDKDF (reference sequence). CDR3: CATSRPGGTDATNEKLFF. CDR3 sequence (DNA): TGTGCCACCAGCAGACCAGGGGGGACAGATGCAACTAATGAAAAACTGTTTTTT.

This clonotype was seen at least ten times. The V call is TRBV15, the J call TRBJ1-2; D might be TRBD1 (6 bases). Germline V gives CDR1 LNHNV, CDR2 YYDKDF (reference sequence). Trimming pared 1 base from V and 0 bases from J, leaving 12 bases between. The CDR3 is 16 amino acids. The CDR3: CATSRGQTGANYGYTF. As DNA, the CDR3 is TGTGCCACCAGCAGAGGACAGACAGGAGCTAACTATGGCTACACCTTC.

This clonotype has more than one count but fewer than ten. The CDR3 DNA follows: TGTGCCAGCAGCTTAGCGCTCCCCCAGGCCGCAGCCGTGGATTCACCCCTCCACTTT. As protein: CASSLALPQAAAVDSPLHF. V is TRBV11-2 and J is TRBJ1-6; D gene ambiguous. V lost 1 base to trimming and J lost 8 bases, with 24 bases between them. CDR1 is SGHAT and CDR2 is FQNNGV in the germline V gene. The CDR3 is 19 amino acids.

This chain joins TRBV7-3 and TRBJ2-5, with D perhaps TRBD1 (6 bases). V was clipped by 8 bases and J by 1 base, with 11 bases between them. The CDR3 spans 13 residues. Germline CDR1 is SGHTA and CDR2 is FQGTGA. CDR3 residues: CASGPGAQETQYF. The CDR3, as DNA: TGTGCCAGCGGACCAGGGGCCCAAGAGACCCAGTACTTC.

This clonotype was counted only a few times. The rearrangement joins TRBV2 to TRBJ1-2; a weak D match, TRBD1 (5 bases). Germline CDR1 and CDR2: SNHLY and FYNNEI. V lost 10 bases and J 1 base, leaving 22 bases between the germline ends. This CDR3 contains 16 residues. CDR3 region: CATTPVKGTFNYGYTF. DNA of the CDR3: TGTGCCACCACCCCCGTGAAGGGGACCTTTAACTATGGCTACACCTTC.

This clonotype has just a few counts. The chain joins TRBV20-1 to TRBJ2-5; D gene uncertain. CDR1 and CDR2 (germline): DFQATT, SNEGSKA (reference sequence). The CDR3 is made up of 11 amino acids. Trimming cost V 2 bases and J 5 bases, with 6 bases left between them. The CDR3 is CSARNPETQYF. The CDR3 nucleotides read TGCAGTGCTAGAAATCCCGAGACCCAGTACTTC.

This clonotype was seen only a few times. This chain connects TRBV12-3 or TRBV12-4 to TRBJ2-5; 10 bases are shared with TRBD1. With 5 bases clipped from V and 5 bases from J, the junction kept 5 bases outside the gene matches. The CDR3 loop spans 14 amino acids. As DNA, the CDR3 is TGTGCCAGCAGTCCTGGGACAGGGGTGGAGACCCAGTACTTC. This encodes CASSPGTGVETQYF.

This clonotype was seen repeatedly, ten times or more. The genes are TRBV20-1 and TRBJ1-2; D is uncertain. This CDR3 has 12 residues. The germline CDR1 and CDR2 sequences are DFQATT and SNEGSKA (reference sequence). V was pared by 6 bases and J by 1 base, with 9 bases between. CDR3 loop: CSAWALNYGYTF. The CDR3 nucleotides are TGCAGTGCGTGGGCCCTTAACTATGGCTACACCTTC.

This chain joins TRBV19 and TRBJ2-7, with a weak D call TRBD1 (7 bases). The CDR3 runs 14 residues. Trimming took 5 bases from V and 3 from J, leaving 14 bases between them. The germline gives CDR1 LNHDA, CDR2 SQIVND (reference sequence). DNA for the CDR3: TGTGCCAGTAGTGGGCAGGGGGGAAACTACGAGCAGTACTTC. Translating it yields CASSGQGGNYEQYF.

There are many counts of this clonotype. This chain connects TRBV2 to TRBJ1-1, with 7 nucleotides matching TRBD1. This CDR3 contains 11 residues. The V segment lost 8 bases and the J segment 7 bases; nucleotides outside the gene matches: 4. Per germline, CDR1 SNHLY and CDR2 FYNNEI. The CDR3 DNA sequence: TGTGCCAGCCTTGGGACAGTTGAAGCTTTCTTT. Protein: CASLGTVEAFF. The whole variable domain, remainder taken from reference TRBV2 and TRBJ1-1, is EPEVTQTPSHQVTQMGQEVILRCVPISNHLYFYWYRQILGQKVEFLVSFYNNEISEKSEIFDDQFSVERPDGSNFTLKIRSTKLEDSAMYFCASLGTVEAFFGQGTRLTVV.

The rearrangement joins TRBV28 to TRBJ2-7; 7 bases fit TRBD2. Trimming removed 1 base from V and 2 bases from J; junction bases left unmatched: 14. Per the germline V gene, CDR1 is MDHEN and CDR2 is SYDVKM. The CDR3 contains 18 residues. As DNA, the CDR3 is TGTGCCAGCAGTTTATTTGGCAGGGTAGGGAGCGGGACCTACGAGCAGTACTTC. Its protein is CASSLFGRVGSGTYEQYF.

This clonotype was counted ten times or more. The V and J genes are TRBV7-2 and TRBJ2-5; 8 bases match TRBD2. Germline loops: CDR1 SGHTA, CDR2 FQGNSA. V gave up 5 bases and J gave up 2 bases; unmatched junction bases: 10. The CDR3 runs 16 residues. The CDR3 loop reads CASSTHLAGRQETQYF. The CDR3 DNA reads as TGTGCCAGCAGCACGCATTTAGCGGGAAGACAAGAGACCCAGTACTTC. Complete variable domain (other parts from reference TRBV7-2 and TRBJ2-5): GAGVSQSPSNKVTEKGKDVELRCDPISGHTALYWYRQSLGQGLEFLIYFQGNSAPDKSGLPSDRFSAERTGGSVSTLTIQRTQQEDSAVYLCASSTHLAGRQETQYFGPGTRLLVL.

V usage is TRBV9 and J usage is TRBJ2-2, with a possible D match to TRBD1 (5 bases). CDR3 size: 14 residues. CDR1 is SGDLS, CDR2 YYNGEE, per germline. With 1 base removed from V and 6 bases from J, the gap between germline ends came to 10 bases. The CDR3 coding sequence is TGTGCCAGCAGCGTAACCAGGGAACCCGGGGAGCTGTTTTTT. Protein: CASSVTREPGELFF.

The J gene is TRBJ2-6, the V gene TRBV6-1; no clear D gene. The germline V gene has CDR1 MNHNS and CDR2 SASEGT. The V end lost 7 bases, the J end lost 0 bases, and 10 bases lay between the germline ends. The CDR3 is made up of 15 amino acids. The CDR3 nucleotides are TGTGCCAGCACAATTGATCTCTCTGGGGCCAACGTCCTGACTTTC. Residues: CASTIDLSGANVLTF.